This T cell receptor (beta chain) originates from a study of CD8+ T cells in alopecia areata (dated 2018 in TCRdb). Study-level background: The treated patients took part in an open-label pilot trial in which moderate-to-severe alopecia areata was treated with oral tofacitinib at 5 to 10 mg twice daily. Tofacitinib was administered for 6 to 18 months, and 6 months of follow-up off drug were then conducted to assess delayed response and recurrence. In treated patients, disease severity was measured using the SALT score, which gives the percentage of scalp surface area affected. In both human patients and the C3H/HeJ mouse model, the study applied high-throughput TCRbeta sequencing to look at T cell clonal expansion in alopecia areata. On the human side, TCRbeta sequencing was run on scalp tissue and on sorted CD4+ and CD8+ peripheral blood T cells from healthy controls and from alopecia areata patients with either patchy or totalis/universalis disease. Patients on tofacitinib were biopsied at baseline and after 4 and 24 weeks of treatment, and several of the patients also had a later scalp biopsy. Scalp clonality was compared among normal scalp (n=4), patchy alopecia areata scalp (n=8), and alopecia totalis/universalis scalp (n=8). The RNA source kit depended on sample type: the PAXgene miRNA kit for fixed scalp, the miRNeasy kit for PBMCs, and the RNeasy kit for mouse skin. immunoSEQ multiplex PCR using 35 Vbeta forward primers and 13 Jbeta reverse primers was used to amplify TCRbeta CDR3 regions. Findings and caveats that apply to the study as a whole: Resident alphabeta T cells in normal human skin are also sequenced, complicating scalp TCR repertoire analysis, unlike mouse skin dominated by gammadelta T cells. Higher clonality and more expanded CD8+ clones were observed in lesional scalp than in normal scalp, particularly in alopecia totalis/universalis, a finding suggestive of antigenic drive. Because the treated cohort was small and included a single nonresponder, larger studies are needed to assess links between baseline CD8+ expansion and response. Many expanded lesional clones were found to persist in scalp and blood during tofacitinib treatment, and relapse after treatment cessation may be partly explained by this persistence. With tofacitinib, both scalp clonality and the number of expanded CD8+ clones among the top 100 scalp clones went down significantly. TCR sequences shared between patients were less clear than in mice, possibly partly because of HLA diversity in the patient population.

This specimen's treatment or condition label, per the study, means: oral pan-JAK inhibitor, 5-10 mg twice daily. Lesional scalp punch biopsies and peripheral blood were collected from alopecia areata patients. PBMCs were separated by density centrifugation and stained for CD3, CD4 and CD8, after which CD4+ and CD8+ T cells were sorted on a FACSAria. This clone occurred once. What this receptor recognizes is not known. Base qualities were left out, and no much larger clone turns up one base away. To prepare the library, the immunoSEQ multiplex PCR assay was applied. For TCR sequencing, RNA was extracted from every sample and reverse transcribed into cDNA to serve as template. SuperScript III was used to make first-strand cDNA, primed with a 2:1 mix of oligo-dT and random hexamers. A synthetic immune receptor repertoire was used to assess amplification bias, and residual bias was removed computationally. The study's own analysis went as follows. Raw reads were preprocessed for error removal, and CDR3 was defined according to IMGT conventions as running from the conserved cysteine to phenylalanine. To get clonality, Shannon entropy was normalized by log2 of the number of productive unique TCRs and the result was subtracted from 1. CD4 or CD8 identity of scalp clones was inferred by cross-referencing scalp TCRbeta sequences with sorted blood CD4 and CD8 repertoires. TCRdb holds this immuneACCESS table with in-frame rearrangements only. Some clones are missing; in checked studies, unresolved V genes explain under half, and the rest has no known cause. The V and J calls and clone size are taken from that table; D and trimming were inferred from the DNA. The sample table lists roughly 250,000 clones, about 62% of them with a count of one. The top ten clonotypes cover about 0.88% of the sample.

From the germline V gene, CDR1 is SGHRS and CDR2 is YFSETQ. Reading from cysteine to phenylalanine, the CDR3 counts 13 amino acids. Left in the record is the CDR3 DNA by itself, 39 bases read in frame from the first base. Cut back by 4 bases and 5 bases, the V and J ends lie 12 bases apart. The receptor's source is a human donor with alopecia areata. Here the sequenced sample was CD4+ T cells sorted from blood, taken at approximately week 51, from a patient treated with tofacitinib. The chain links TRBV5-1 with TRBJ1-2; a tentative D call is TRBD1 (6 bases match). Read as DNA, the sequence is TGCGCCAGCAGCGGGGCAGGGGTGTATGGCTACACCTTC. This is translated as CASSGAGVYGYTF. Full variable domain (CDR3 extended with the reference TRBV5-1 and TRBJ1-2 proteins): KAGVTQTPRYLIKTRGQQVTLSCSPISGHRSVSWYQQTPGQGLQFLFEYFSETQRNKGNFPGRFSGRQFSNSRSEMNVSTLELGDSALYLCASSGAGVYGYTFGSGTRLTVV.